This T cell receptor beta chain was recovered during a study of early T cells in non-severe SARS-CoV-2 infection (dated by TCRdb to about 2021). Notes on the research overall: Bulk RNA from unsorted whole blood was used for TCR sequencing, so alpha and beta chains could not be paired. Findings and caveats that apply to the study as a whole: VDJdb matching was skewed toward anti-spike CD8 responses, so virus-specific expansions were likely underestimated and private and CD4 specificities were missed.

Libraries were prepared through 5' RACE. This sample was sequenced with a NextSeq 500. In the TCR library protocol, unique molecular identifiers were attached to individual cDNA molecules to correct for PCR bias and sequencing error. Sequencing covered both TCR alpha and beta chains, and within each sample the abundances of alpha and beta sequences were tightly co-correlated. The authors processed their data as follows. Decombinator V4 was used to perform V gene, J gene and CDR3 annotation of TCR sequences. TCRs were defined as expanded if a significant change between any two time points was detected under a Poisson model with p below 0.0001. TCR abundances were normalised to the total number of TCRs sequenced in each sample and reported as counts per million. MAIT TCRs were defined by TRAV1-2 paired with TRAJ12, TRAJ20 or TRAJ33, and iNKT TCRs by TRAV10 paired with TRAJ18. VDJdb, accessed 1 November 2021, was searched for CMV, EBV and SARS-CoV-2 annotated TCRs, excluding TCRs annotated for multiple antigens. In-frame beta chains were kept once TCRdb had trimmed the public reads at Q25 with fastp and called clones with MiXCR. A single entry per CDR3 protein holds the most common genes and DNA from its merged rows. V and J calls and clone size were set by TCRdb, not the authors. The table for this sample lists tens of thousands of distinct CDR3 sequences; about an eighth of them were counted only once. Of the sample, 3.5% to 5% is held by the ten largest clones.

The table lists this clonotype with many counts. There is no known antigen for this receptor. Base qualities are not recorded, but no much larger clone differs from it by a single base. This was a case-control study nested in a cohort of healthcare workers in London, UK, who had nasopharyngeal swab PCR tests and blood samples taken every week. Healthcare workers were recruited between 23 and 31 March 2020, during the week of the UK lockdown, and were followed weekly for up to about 15 weeks. The CDR3 holds 13 amino acids from the cysteine to the phenylalanine. The retained sequence is limited to the CDR3, 39 bases, with the frame set at the first base. V ends up 7 bases short and J 7 bases short, with an unmatched junction base count of 4.

The source is an adult who was a healthcare worker with PCR-confirmed SARS-CoV-2 infection or an uninfected control (not recorded which). The chain was built from TRBV12-3 or TRBV12-4 and TRBJ1-4; TRBD1 matches 9 bases in the middle. The specimen sequenced was whole blood. The CDR3 region: CASIRTGAEKLFF. The nucleotide sequence reads as follows: TGTGCCAGCATAAGGACAGGGGCTGAAAAACTGTTTTTT.